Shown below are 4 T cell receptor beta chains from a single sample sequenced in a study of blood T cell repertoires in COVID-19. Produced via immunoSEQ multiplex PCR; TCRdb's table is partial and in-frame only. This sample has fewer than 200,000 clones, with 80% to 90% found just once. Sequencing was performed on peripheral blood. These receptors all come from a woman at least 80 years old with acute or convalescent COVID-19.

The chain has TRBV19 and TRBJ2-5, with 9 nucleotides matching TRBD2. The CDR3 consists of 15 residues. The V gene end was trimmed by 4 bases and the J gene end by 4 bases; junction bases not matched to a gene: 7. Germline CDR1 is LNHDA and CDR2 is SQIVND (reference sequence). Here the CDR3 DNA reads TGTGCCAGTAGTACCATAGCGGGAGCTCTAGAGACCCAGTACTTC. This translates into CASSTIAGALETQYF.

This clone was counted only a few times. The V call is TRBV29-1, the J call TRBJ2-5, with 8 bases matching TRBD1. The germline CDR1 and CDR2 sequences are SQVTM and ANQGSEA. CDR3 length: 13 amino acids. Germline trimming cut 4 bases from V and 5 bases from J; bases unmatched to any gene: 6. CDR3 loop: CSVGQGNLETQYF. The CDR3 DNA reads TGCAGCGTTGGACAGGGGAATTTGGAGACCCAGTACTTC.

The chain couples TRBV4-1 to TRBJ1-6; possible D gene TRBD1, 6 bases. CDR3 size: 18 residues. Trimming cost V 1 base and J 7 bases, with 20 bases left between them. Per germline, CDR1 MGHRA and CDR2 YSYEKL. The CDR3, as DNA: TGCGCCAGCAGCCAAGGGAAACAGGGTTTGCTCTGGAATTCACCCCTCCACTTT. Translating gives CASSQGKQGLLWNSPLHF.

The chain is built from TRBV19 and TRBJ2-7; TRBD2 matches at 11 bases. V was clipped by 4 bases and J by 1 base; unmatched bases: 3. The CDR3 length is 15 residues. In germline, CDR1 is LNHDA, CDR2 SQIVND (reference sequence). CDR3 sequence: CASSRLAGTSYEQYF. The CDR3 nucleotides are TGTGCCAGTAGTAGACTAGCGGGGACATCCTACGAGCAGTACTTC.